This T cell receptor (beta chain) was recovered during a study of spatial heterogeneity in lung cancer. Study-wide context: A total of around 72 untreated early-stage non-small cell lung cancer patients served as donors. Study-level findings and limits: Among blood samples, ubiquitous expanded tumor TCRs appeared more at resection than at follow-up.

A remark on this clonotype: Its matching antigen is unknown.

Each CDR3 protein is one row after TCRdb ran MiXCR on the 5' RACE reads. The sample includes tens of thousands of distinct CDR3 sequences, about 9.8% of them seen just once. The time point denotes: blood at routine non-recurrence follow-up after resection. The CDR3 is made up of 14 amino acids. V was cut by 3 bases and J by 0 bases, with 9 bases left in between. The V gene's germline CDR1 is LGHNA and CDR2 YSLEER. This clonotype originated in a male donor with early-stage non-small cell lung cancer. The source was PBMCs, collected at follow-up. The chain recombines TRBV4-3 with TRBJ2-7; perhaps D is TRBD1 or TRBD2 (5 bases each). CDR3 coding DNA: TGCGCCAGCAGCCAGGGACGGTACTCCTACGAGCAGTACTTC. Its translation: CASSQGRYSYEQYF.